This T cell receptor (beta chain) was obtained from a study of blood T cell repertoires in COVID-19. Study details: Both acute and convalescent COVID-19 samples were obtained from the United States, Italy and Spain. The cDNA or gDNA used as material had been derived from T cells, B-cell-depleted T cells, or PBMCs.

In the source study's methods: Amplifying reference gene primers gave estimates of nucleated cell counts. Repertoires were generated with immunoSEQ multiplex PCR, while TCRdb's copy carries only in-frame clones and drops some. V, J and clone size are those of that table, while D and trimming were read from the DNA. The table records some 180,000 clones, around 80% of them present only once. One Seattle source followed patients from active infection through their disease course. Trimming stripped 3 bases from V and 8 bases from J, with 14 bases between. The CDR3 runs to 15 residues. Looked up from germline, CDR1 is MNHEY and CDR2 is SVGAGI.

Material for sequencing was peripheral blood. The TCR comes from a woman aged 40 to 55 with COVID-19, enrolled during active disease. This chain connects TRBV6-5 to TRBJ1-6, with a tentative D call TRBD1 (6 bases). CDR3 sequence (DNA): TGTGCCAGCAGTTATCTAAGGGGGTATGATTCACCCCTCCACTTT. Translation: CASSYLRGYDSPLHF.